The sequence of this T cell receptor (beta chain) was determined in a study of cytomegalovirus exposure and HLA in healthy donors (dated by TCRdb to about 2017). With respect to the entire study: In an earlier analysis of some 610 of the donors, 276 Gb of sequence data and some 120 million unique TCR beta sequences from about 180 million T cells were reported. Across approximately 400 genotyped donors of the cohort, an average of about 220,000 unique TCR beta nucleotide sequences per donor were sequenced, and approximately 19% of those sequences were non-productive. The number of typed donors differed by locus: roughly 629-640 for A, B, C, DRB1 and DQB1; approximately 520 for DQA1; some 590 for DPA1; and approximately 450 for DPB1. To predict cytomegalovirus infection status, the study brought together high-throughput TCR immunosequencing, statistical association of individual TCRs with disease status, and machine learning. Class I and class II HLA loci were covered by the typing at four-digit resolution. The study used immunosequencing to profile the T cell repertoires of several hundred subjects and linked those repertoires to cytomegalovirus serostatus. About 280 gigabases of sequencing data and around 80 million unique TCR sequences made up an early release that covered fewer than 650 HLA-typed donors. Because of strong linkage in the cohort, roughly 5 DR-DQ haplotypes were treated as single units for association and clustering. The genetic ancestry cluster associated with self-reported Caucasian donors included over 65% of the roughly 400 genotyped donors. Every repertoire in the discovery cohort had been generated on one and the same sequencing platform. The study was designed to test whether signatures of past pathogen exposure could be identified by cataloging public T cell receptors. Donor age, sex, ethnicity and CMV serostatus were compiled alongside the repertoire data. Along with the approximately 700-subject first cohort, a separate validation cohort of around 110 different subjects was used. A later genetic analysis took genome-wide SNP genotypes for about three fifths of the roughly 670 donors and used that subset as a discovery cohort. To study patterns of TCR occurrence, a later analysis re-analyzed previously published TCR beta repertoires from around 700 donors and added high-resolution HLA genotyping. An earlier analysis of fewer than 750 of the donors used high-throughput TCR beta sequencing to judge whether each TCR beta V gene segment behaved as functional or pseudogenic. Rather than using new phenotypic data, the later analysis identified candidate immune exposures from TCR beta sequences and from how often those sequences occurred across donors.

The cohort consisted of 666 healthy bone marrow donors. At the time of sampling, every cohort member was nominally healthy, though immune exposures that went unrecorded were likely present. The donor was CMV seronegative and belonged to the group of several hundred seronegative cohort members. A peripheral blood sample was collected from each donor, and TCR beta sequencing was performed on peripheral blood mononuclear cells. Genomic DNA was extracted from the blood cell samples with the Qiagen DNeasy Blood Extraction Kit. Receptor amplification or capture employed the immunoSEQ multiplex PCR assay. For the multiplex PCR, a mixture combining 60 forward primers for TCR Vbeta segments and 13 reverse primers for TCR Jbeta segments was used. The CDR3 region of rearranged TCR beta genes was amplified from genomic DNA with a multiplex PCR assay. Amplified TCR beta libraries were sequenced as 87-base-pair reads on the Illumina HiSeq System. Concerning the study's data processing: Across the roughly 700 repertoires, a later analysis counted 78 million or so unique TCR beta chains, roughly 11 million of which were shared by at least two donors. Raw reads were error-corrected and collapsed into unique sequences with a nearest-neighbor algorithm that merged closely related sequences to remove PCR and sequencing errors. V, D and J gene segments were assigned by aligning CDR3 sequences to IMGT reference sequences. For a sequence to be retained, a match of at least six nucleotides was required to both a V gene segment and a J gene segment. Rearrangements were called productive when the CDR3 lacked stop codons and stayed in frame with V and J; all others were non-productive. CDR3 was defined by IMGT convention, running from the second conserved V-encoded cysteine to the conserved J-encoded phenylalanine. The earlier analysis of 500 to 750 of the donors excluded any sequence lacking an unambiguous match to a single V gene segment. An earlier analysis of about 600 of the donors called V segments functional above 56.7% productive rearrangements and segregating when the between-donor standard deviation exceeded 5%. A statistical classification framework was built to diagnose cytomegalovirus status from the catalog of TCR beta chain sequences. A later analysis assigned V and J genes by comparing TCR nucleotide sequences with IMGT/GENE-DB human TR gene sequences. The TCRdist pipeline was used in a later analysis to assign CDR3 sequences and most-parsimonious VDJ recombination scenarios. A later analysis defined each TCR beta chain by its CDR3 amino acid sequence plus V-gene family, and excluded reads lacking a unique V-gene family. As a way to deal with suspected cross-contamination and a sequencing artifact, a later analysis dropped roughly 620 nucleotide sequences that were highly shared and had low generation probability. In a later analysis, a clonal expansion index for each public chain was calculated from normalized within-repertoire ranks of inferred template counts. In a later analysis, generation probabilities were computed with a VDJ recombination model fitted to out-of-frame rearrangements, and the resulting probabilities were checked against IGoR. A later analysis scored TCR-TCR, TCR-HLA and TCR-CMV co-occurrence with hypergeometric tests, applying a repertoire-size bias correction to TCR pairs. In a later analysis, false discovery rates were estimated by permuting HLA or CMV assignments 20 times. A later analysis grouped co-occurring TCRs with DBSCAN, adding TCRdist sequence similarity when clustering within HLA-allele-positive subsets. Repertoires with fewer than 30,000 or more than 120,000 public chains were left out of co-occurrence clustering, as were about five repertoires with anomalous nucleotide sharing. TCRdb holds this immuneACCESS table with in-frame rearrangements only. Some clones are missing; in checked studies, unresolved V genes explain under half, and the rest has no known cause. The V and J calls and clone size come from that table; D and trimming were worked out from the DNA. The sample table holds 34,000 or so clones. The top ten clones comprise around 4.5% of the sample.

On the study overall, not on this receptor specifically: An earlier analysis of approximately 500 of the donors showed that most TCR beta V segments appeared in productive rearrangements either about 90% or about 30% of the time, which broadly matched IMGT annotations. In vitro tests confirmed that a few of the cytomegalovirus-associated TCR beta chains recognize cytomegalovirus antigens. A later analysis associated 16,951 TCR beta sequences with specific HLA alleles at a false discovery rate of 0.05. Correlated functional status among segregating V segments might be attributable to linkage disequilibrium, but an unknown experimental factor could not be ruled out. A group of highly shared sequence variants was considered likely to be a technical artifact of the sequencing pipeline. The study gave a list of more than 150 TCR beta chains associated with cytomegalovirus. For the cohort, immune exposure information was limited to CMV serostatus. In a later analysis, most CMV-associated TCR beta chains were found to appear HLA-restricted, with HLA associations seemingly driven largely by CMV exposure. Cytomegalovirus status was reported to be diagnosed by the classifier with high specificity and sensitivity in both the original and validation cohorts. A later analysis reported that several top co-occurrence clusters appeared linked to parvovirus B19, influenza, CMV and Epstein-Barr virus. Some 16 rarely observed V segments, including chromosome 9 orphons, were excluded from the earlier analysis of about 610 of the donors because counts were too low. A later analysis found that HLA-associated TCR beta chains were more clonally expanded and had lower generation probabilities than equally common non-associated chains. The 87-base-pair reads could not distinguish some IMGT-functional V segments, including TRBV6-2 and TRBV6-3, so those segments were excluded. A further reported finding was that TCR beta sequences accurately predicted the HLA-A and HLA-B alleles for most subjects in the first cohort. According to a later analysis, TCR association rates differed among HLA loci, with DRB1 alleles showing the most associated TCRs and HLA-C alleles showing the fewest. According to a later genetic analysis, donors in an Asian-associated ancestry cluster had fewer N-insertions in productive TCRs than the approximately 670-donor mean. The authors suggested that the approach could potentially be extended to other disease states and immunological phenotypes. HLA typing was unavailable for some donors at each locus, so association tests used only the typed subset. An association between a missense DCLRE1C variant and V-gene and J-gene trimming of TCR beta chains was found in a later genetic analysis and replicated in an independent cohort. Roughly uniform sequencing depth across donors was assumed in presence/absence analyses, although this assumption may not hold. When HLA alleles, especially DR and DQ, strongly co-occurred, attributing TCR associations to individual alleles was difficult. Most TCR sequences were seen in very few donors, while some public TCRs were found in many individuals. In this cohort, only TCR beta chains were sequenced, and detectable features were limited by the absence of alpha or paired-chain data.

From cysteine to phenylalanine, the CDR3 is 15 amino acids long. Only the CDR3 part of the read is kept: 45 bases, read in frame from the first base. Here V drops 2 bases and J drops 0 bases, and the junction holds 3 bases not matched to any gene. The germline V gene specifies KGHSH as CDR1 and LQKENI as CDR2. About this clone: What antigen it recognizes has not been identified.

Rearrangement joined TRBV18 to TRBJ2-5; 7 bases in the junction line up with TRBD2. This receptor was obtained from a female donor in good health and CMV-seronegative. Sequencing used PBMCs. The DNA sequence reads TGTGCCAGCTCACCAGGGGGGGAGTACCAAGAGACCCAGTACTTC. This yields the protein CASSPGGEYQETQYF.